This is a list of T cell receptor beta chains from one sample in a study of blood T cell dynamics during melanoma immunotherapy. The table came from immunoSEQ multiplex PCR; TCRdb's copy has only in-frame clones and leaves some out. The repertoire consists of 6,600 or so clones, with about three quarters occurring once and the leading ten covering less than 35%. The specimen was blood, collected from a patient treated with checkpoint blockade. These TCRs come from a human donor with melanoma. Both conserved end residues are part of each CDR3. The order of the fields is J gene, D gene, clone size, V gene, CDR3 protein, CDR3 DNA. D genes are given only for firm matches. Clone size is not always given. Where it is, it says once, few, many or a class for expanded clones.

TRBJ2-2	TRBD1	NA	TRBV6-6	CASSNRDRGPGELFF	TGTGCCAGCAGCAACCGGGACAGGGGGCCCGGGGAGCTGTTTTTT
TRBJ1-2	TRBD1	NA	TRBV14	CASSLPGQGVAGYTF	TGTGCCAGCAGCCTACCGGGACAGGGGGTGGCTGGCTACACCTTC
TRBJ2-5	TRBD2	NA	TRBV11-1	CASSSSGGRKTQYF	TGTGCCAGCAGCTCTAGCGGGGGAAGGAAGACCCAGTACTTC
TRBJ2-7	NA	NA	TRBV7-2	CASSLVVGYEQYF	TGTGCCAGCAGCCTCGTAGTGGGCTACGAGCAGTACTTC
TRBJ1-2	NA	NA	TRBV18	CASSPRETGRDGYTF	TGTGCCAGCTCACCACGCGAAACAGGGAGAGATGGCTACACCTTC
TRBJ1-1	TRBD1	NA	TRBV7-9	CASSTQGDTEAFF	TGTGCCAGCAGCACACAGGGGGATACTGAAGCTTTCTTT
TRBJ2-7	TRBD2	once	TRBV5-1	CASSLASLAVSYEQYF	TGCGCCAGCAGCTTGGCCAGCCTAGCGGTTTCCTACGAGCAGTACTTC
TRBJ2-3	NA	NA	TRBV7-3	CASSLTFSDTQYF	TGTGCCAGCAGCTTAACGTTTTCGGATACGCAGTATTTT
TRBJ1-1	NA	NA	TRBV2	CASTLNQGGAFF	TGTGCCAGTACTCTAAACCAGGGTGGGGCTTTCTTT
TRBJ2-3	NA	NA	TRBV18	CASSPGTDTQYF	TGTGCCAGCTCACCGGGCACAGATACGCAGTATTTT
TRBJ2-3	TRBD2	NA	TRBV10-3	CAISDPLSGTDTQYF	TGTGCCATCAGTGATCCTCTTAGCGGGACAGATACGCAGTATTTT
TRBJ2-3	NA	NA	TRBV5-5	CASSWGRAQGTQYF	TGTGCCAGCAGCTGGGGGCGGGCCCAAGGTACGCAGTATTTT
TRBJ2-1	TRBD1	NA	TRBV2	CARMGQTSYNEQFF	TGTGCCAGGATGGGACAGACCTCCTACAATGAGCAGTTCTTC
TRBJ1-4	NA	once	TRBV5-1	CASSQGANEKLFF	TGCGCCAGCAGCCAGGGTGCTAATGAAAAACTGTTTTTT
TRBJ1-2	TRBD1	large	TRBV27	CASRPGQAIFYGYTF	TGTGCCAGCAGGCCGGGACAGGCGATTTTCTATGGCTACACCTTC
TRBJ1-6	TRBD1	few	TRBV5-1	CASSLETGDYNSPLHF	TGCGCCAGCAGCTTGGAGACAGGGGACTATAATTCACCCCTCCACTTT
TRBJ1-3	TRBD1	NA	TRBV4-2	CASSVEQGADGNTIYF	TGTGCCAGCAGCGTAGAACAGGGGGCGGATGGAAACACCATATATTTT
TRBJ1-4	TRBD1	NA	TRBV7-2	CASSTGTGPKKLFF	TGTGCCAGCAGCACCGGGACAGGCCCGAAAAAACTGTTTTTT
TRBJ2-1	NA	NA	TRBV19	CASSISLPRAEGSYNEQFF	TGTGCCAGTAGTATATCCCTCCCGAGGGCGGAGGGGTCCTACAATGAGCAGTTCTTC
TRBJ1-2	NA	NA	TRBV27	CASSQAMGLNYGYTF	TGTGCCAGCAGCCAAGCCATGGGTCTAAACTATGGCTACACCTTC
TRBJ1-1	NA	NA	TRBV5-5	CASSREGGQAFF	TGTGCCAGCAGCAGGGAAGGAGGGCAAGCTTTCTTT
TRBJ2-2	TRBD2	once	TRBV11-2	CASSLSGLGGTGELFF	TGTGCCAGCAGCTTATCGGGACTAGGGGGGACCGGGGAGCTGTTTTTT
TRBJ2-3	NA	NA	TRBV6-4	CASSDLETDTQYF	TGTGCCAGCAGTGACCTAGAGACAGATACGCAGTATTTT
TRBJ1-2	TRBD1	NA	TRBV15	CATSRLDRGNYGYTF	TGTGCCACCAGCAGACTGGACAGGGGTAACTATGGCTACACCTTC
TRBJ1-2	TRBD1	NA	TRBV6-5	CASRTQGAHGYTF	TGTGCCAGCAGAACACAGGGGGCTCATGGCTACACCTTC
TRBJ2-7	NA	NA	TRBV13	CASSHPGQGGREQYF	TGTGCCAGCAGCCACCCGGGTCAGGGGGGGCGCGAGCAGTACTTC
TRBJ2-7	NA	few	TRBV18	CASSPPATYEQYF	TGTGCCAGCTCACCACCCGCCACCTACGAGCAGTACTTC
TRBJ2-5	NA	NA	TRBV25-1	CASSLPGTDSQYF	TGTGCCAGCAGCCTACCCGGGACCGATAGCCAGTACTTC
TRBJ1-3	NA	NA	TRBV5-1	CASSPNAGNTIYF	TGCGCCAGCAGCCCTAATGCCGGAAACACCATATATTTT
TRBJ1-2	TRBD1	NA	TRBV29-1	CSVEGTGKVYTF	TGCAGCGTTGAAGGGACAGGAAAGGTCTACACCTTC
TRBJ1-3	TRBD1	NA	TRBV6-5	CASSYSRDRGNTIYF	TGTGCCAGCAGTTACTCGCGGGACAGAGGAAACACCATATATTTT
TRBJ2-3	NA	NA	TRBV6-1	CASSEPYKKTDTQYF	TGTGCCAGCAGTGAACCATACAAGAAAACAGATACGCAGTATTTT
TRBJ1-1	NA	NA	TRBV7-3	CASSPIGGAGSMNTEAFF	TGTGCCAGCAGCCCAATTGGAGGGGCTGGATCCATGAACACTGAAGCTTTCTTT
TRBJ1-1	NA	NA	TRBV2	CASSEQGMMNTEAFF	TGTGCCAGCAGTGAACAGGGGATGATGAACACTGAAGCTTTCTTT
TRBJ2-7	TRBD2	NA	TRBV6-5	CASMGRGAGAWEQYF	TGTGCCAGCATGGGTCGAGGAGCGGGAGCATGGGAGCAGTACTTC
TRBJ2-3	NA	NA	TRBV6-1	CATSMGDSTDTQYF	TGTGCCACCAGCATGGGGGACAGCACAGATACGCAGTATTTT
TRBJ1-1	TRBD1	once	TRBV5-1	CASSLRPGGFGTEAFF	TGCGCCAGCAGCTTGAGGCCAGGGGGCTTTGGAACTGAAGCTTTCTTT
TRBJ1-2	NA	NA	TRBV6-1	CASSPLRTANYGYTF	TGTGCCAGCAGCCCGCTCCGGACGGCCAACTATGGCTACACCTTC
TRBJ2-7	NA	NA	TRBV6-5	CASCLVASSLDEQYF	TGTGCCAGCTGCCTTGTCGCCTCGAGCCTCGACGAGCAGTACTTC
TRBJ1-6	NA	few	TRBV5-4	CASSLRNSPLHF	TGTGCCAGCAGCTTAAGGAATTCACCCCTCCACTTT
TRBJ2-5	NA	NA	TRBV7-8	CASSGTTGQETQYF	TGTGCCAGCAGCGGAACGACAGGTCAAGAGACCCAGTACTTC
TRBJ2-5	NA	NA	TRBV27	CASSLLGAGSEETQYF	TGTGCCAGCAGTTTATTAGGCGCAGGGAGCGAAGAGACCCAGTACTTC
TRBJ1-5	TRBD1	NA	TRBV19	CASSITGTANQPQHF	TGTGCCAGTAGTATTACCGGGACAGCTAATCAGCCCCAGCATTTT
TRBJ1-4	NA	NA	TRBV5-1	CASSPGTPKEKLFF	TGCGCCAGCAGCCCCGGGACACCAAAAGAAAAACTGTTTTTT
TRBJ2-7	NA	NA	TRBV6-5	CASSQKLFYEQYF	TGTGCCAGCAGTCAAAAACTTTTCTACGAGCAGTACTTC